This T cell receptor (beta chain) was identified during a study of shared clonotypes between healthy human individuals. Sequencing used immunoSEQ multiplex PCR; TCRdb keeps in-frame clones, though not all of them. The sample lists around 700,000 clones, about two thirds seen once, with roughly 1.8% in the top ten. The CDR3 extends over 13 amino acids. Germline V CDR1 and CDR2: WNHNN, SYGVQD (reference sequence). The V and J ends lost 0 bases and 3 bases respectively, with 5 bases between them. The healthy adult donors were HIV-negative and reported no recent acute infections or vaccinations. Concerning this clone itself: Other nucleotide sequences in the sample specify the same CDR3.

The sample was memory CD4+ T cells sorted from blood. The subset was: CD45RA-negative fraction. The receptor was isolated from a young woman in good health. The chain uses TRBV10-1 and TRBJ1-1; D gene ambiguous. Written as DNA, the CDR3 is TGCGCCAGCAGTGAGTCCGGTGACACTGAAGCTTTCTTT. The encoded protein is CASSESGDTEAFF.